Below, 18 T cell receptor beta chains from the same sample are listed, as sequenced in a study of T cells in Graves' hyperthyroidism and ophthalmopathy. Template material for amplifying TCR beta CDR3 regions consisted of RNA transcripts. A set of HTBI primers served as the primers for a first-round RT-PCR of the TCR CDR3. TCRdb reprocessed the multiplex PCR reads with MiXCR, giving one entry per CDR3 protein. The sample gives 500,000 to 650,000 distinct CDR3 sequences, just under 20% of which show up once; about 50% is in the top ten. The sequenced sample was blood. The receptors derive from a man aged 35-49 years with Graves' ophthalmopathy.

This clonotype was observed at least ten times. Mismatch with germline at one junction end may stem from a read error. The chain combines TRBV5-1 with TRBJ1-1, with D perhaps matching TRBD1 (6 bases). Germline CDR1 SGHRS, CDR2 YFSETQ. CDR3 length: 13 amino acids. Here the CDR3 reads CASSLGGGTEAFF. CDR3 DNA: TGTGCCAGCAGCTTAGGGGGTGGCACTGAAGCTTTCTTT.

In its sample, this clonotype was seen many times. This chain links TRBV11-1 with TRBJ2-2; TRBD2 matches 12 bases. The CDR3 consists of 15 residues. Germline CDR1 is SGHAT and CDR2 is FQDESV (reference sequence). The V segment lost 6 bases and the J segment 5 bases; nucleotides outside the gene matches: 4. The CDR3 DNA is TGTGCCAGCAGTCCACTAGCGGGAGGAACCGGGGAGCTGTTTTTT. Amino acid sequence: CASSPLAGGTGELFF.

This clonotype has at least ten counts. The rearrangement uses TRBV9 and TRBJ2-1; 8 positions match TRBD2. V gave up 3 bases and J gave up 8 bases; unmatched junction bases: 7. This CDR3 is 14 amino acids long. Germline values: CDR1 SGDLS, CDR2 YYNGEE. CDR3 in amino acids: CASSASGGPDEQFF. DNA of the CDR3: TGTGCCAGCAGCGCCTCGGGGGGGCCAGATGAGCAGTTCTTC.

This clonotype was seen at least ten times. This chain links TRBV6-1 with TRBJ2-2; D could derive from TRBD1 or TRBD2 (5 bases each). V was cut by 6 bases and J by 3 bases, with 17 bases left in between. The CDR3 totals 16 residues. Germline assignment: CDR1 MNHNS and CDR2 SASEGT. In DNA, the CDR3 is TGTGCCAGCAGCGTGCGTCCTACGGGGCACACCGGGGAGCTGTTTTTT. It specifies CASSVRPTGHTGELFF.

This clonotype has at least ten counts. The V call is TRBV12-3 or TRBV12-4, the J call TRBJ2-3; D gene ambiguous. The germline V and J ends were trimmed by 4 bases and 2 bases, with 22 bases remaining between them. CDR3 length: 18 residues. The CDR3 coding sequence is TGTGCCAGCAGTTCCGAGTCAGGAAAATACCCCTTCACAGATACGCAGTATTTT. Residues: CASSSESGKYPFTDTQYF.

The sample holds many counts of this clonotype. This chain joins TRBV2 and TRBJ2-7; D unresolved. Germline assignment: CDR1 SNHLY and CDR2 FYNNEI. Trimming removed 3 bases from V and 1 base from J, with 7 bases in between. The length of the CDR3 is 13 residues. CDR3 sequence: CASSDGQSYEQYF. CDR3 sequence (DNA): TGTGCCAGCAGTGATGGGCAGTCCTACGAGCAGTACTTC. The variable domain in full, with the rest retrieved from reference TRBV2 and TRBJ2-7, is EPEVTQTPSHQVTQMGQEVILRCVPISNHLYFYWYRQILGQKVEFLVSFYNNEISEKSEIFDDQFSVERPDGSNFTLKIRSTKLEDSAMYFCASSDGQSYEQYFGPGTRLTVT.

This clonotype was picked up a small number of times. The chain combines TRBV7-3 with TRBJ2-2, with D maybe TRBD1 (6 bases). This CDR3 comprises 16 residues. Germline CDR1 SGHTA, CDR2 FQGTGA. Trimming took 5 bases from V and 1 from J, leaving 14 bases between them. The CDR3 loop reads CASSPAGTRNTGELFF. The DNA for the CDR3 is TGTGCCAGCAGCCCTGCCGGGACACGGAACACCGGGGAGCTGTTTTTT.

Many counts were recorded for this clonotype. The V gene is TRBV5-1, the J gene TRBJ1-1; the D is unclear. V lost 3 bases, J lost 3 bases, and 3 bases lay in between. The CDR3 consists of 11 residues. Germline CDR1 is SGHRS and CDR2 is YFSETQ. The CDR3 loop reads CASSSDTEAFF. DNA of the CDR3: TGCGCCAGCAGCTCCGACACTGAAGCTTTCTTT.

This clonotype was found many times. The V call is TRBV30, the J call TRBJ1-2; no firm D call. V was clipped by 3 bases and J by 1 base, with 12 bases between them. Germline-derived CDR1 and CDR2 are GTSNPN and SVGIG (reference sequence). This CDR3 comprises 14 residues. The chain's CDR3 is CAWRPGSLNYGYTF. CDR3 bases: TGTGCCTGGAGGCCGGGGAGTCTTAACTATGGCTACACCTTC.

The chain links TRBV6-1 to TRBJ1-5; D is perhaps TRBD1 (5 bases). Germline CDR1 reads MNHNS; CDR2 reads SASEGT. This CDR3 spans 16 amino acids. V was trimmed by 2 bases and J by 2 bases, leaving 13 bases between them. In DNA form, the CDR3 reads TGTGCCAGCAGTGAACCCCGGGACCCCCGCAATCAGCCCCAGCATTTT. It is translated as CASSEPRDPRNQPQHF.

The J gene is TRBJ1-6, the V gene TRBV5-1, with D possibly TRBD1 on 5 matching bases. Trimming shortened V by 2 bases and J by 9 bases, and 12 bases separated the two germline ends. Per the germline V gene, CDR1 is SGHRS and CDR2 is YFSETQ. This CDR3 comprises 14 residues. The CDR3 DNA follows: TGCGCCAGCAGCTTCGAGGGGAGTCTTTCACCCCTCCACTTT. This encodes CASSFEGSLSPLHF. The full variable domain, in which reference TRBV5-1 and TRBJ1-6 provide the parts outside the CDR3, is KAGVTQTPRYLIKTRGQQVTLSCSPISGHRSVSWYQQTPGQGLQFLFEYFSETQRNKGNFPGRFSGRQFSNSRSEMNVSTLELGDSALYLCASSFEGSLSPLHFGNGTRLTVT.

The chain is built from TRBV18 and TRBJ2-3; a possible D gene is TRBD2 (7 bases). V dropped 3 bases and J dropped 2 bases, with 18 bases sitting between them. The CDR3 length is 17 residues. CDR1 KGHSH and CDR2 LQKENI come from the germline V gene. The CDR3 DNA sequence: TGTGCCAGCTCACCGGGGGGGCCGCGTATGAACACAGATACGCAGTATTTT. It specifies CASSPGGPRMNTDTQYF.

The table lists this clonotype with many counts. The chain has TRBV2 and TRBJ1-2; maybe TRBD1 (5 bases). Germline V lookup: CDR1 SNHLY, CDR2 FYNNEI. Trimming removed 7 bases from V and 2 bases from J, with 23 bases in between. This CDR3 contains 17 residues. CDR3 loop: CASTALGVAGNNYGYTF. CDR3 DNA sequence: TGTGCCAGCACCGCCTTGGGGGTGGCCGGGAACAACTATGGCTACACCTTC.

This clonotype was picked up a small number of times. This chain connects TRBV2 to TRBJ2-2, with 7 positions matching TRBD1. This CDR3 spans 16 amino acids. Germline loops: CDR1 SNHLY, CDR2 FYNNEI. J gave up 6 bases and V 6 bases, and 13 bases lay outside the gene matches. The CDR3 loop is CASSKDRANGAGELFF. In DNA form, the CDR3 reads TGTGCCAGCAGCAAAGACAGGGCTAATGGGGCCGGGGAGCTGTTTTTT. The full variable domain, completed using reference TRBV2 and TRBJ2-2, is EPEVTQTPSHQVTQMGQEVILRCVPISNHLYFYWYRQILGQKVEFLVSFYNNEISEKSEIFDDQFSVERPDGSNFTLKIRSTKLEDSAMYFCASSKDRANGAGELFFGEGSRLTVL.

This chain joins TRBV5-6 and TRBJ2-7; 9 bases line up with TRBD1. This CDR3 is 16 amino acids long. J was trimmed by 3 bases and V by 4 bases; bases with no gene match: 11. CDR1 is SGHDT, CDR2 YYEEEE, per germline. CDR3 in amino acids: CASSLTGGPQNYEQYF. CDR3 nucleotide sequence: TGTGCCAGCAGCCTGACAGGGGGACCTCAGAACTACGAGCAGTACTTC. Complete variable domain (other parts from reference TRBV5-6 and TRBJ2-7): DAGVTQSPTHLIKTRGQQVTLRCSPKSGHDTVSWYQQALGQGPQFIFQYYEEEERQRGNFPDRFSGHQFPNYSSELNVNALLLGDSALYLCASSLTGGPQNYEQYFGPGTRLTVT.

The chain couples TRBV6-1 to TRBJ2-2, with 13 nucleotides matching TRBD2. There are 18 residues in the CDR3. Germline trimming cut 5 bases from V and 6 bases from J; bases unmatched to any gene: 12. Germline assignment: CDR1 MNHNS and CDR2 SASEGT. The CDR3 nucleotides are TGTGCCAGCAGTCCCGACGGGACTAGCGGGGTAGGGCCCGGGGAGCTGTTTTTT. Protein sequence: CASSPDGTSGVGPGELFF.

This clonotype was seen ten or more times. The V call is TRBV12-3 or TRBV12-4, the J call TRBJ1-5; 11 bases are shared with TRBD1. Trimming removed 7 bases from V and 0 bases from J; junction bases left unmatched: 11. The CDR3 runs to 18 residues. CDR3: CASIAPGQGVLSNQPQHF. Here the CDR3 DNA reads TGTGCCAGCATTGCCCCGGGACAGGGGGTTCTTAGCAATCAGCCCCAGCATTTT.

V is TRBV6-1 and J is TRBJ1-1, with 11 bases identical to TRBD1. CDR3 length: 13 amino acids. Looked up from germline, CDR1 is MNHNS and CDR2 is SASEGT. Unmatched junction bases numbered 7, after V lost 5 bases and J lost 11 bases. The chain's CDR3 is CASSPGGQGGAFF. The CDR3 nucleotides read TGTGCCAGCAGTCCCGGGGGACAGGGGGGGGCTTTCTTT.